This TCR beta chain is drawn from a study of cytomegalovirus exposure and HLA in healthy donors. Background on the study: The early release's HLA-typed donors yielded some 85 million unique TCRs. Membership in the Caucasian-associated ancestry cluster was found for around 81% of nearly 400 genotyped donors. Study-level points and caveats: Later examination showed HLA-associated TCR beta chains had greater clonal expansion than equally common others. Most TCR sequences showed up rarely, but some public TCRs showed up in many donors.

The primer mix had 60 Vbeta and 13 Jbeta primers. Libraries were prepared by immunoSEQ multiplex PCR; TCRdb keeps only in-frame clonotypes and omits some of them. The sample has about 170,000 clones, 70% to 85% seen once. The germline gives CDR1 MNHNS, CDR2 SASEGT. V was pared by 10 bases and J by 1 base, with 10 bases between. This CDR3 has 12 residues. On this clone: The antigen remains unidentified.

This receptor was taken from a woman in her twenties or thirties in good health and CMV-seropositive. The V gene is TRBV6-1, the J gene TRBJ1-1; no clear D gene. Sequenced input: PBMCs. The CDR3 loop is CAIIHGNTEAFF. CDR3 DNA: TGTGCCATTATCCACGGGAACACTGAAGCTTTCTTT.